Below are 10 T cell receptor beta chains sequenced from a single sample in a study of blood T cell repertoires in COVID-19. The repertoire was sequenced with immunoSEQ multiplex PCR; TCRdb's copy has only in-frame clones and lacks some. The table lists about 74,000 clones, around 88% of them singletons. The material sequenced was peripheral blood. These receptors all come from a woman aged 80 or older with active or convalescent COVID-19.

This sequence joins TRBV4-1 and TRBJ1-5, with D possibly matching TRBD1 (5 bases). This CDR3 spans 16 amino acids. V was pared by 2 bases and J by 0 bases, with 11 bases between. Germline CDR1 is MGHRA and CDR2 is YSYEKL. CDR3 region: CASSQPRQGSNQPQHF. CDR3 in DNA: TGCGCCAGCAGCCAACCCCGGCAGGGTAGCAATCAGCCCCAGCATTTT.

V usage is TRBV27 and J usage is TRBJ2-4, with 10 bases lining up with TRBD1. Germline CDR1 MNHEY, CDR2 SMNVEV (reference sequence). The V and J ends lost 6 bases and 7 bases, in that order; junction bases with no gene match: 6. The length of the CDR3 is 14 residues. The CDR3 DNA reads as TGTGCCAGCAGAGATTGGGACAGGGGTAACATTCAGTACTTC. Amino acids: CASRDWDRGNIQYF.

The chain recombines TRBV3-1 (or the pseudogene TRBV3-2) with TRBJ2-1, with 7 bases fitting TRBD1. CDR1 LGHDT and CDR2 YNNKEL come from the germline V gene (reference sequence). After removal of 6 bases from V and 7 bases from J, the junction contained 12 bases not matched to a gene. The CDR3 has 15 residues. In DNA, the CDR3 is TGTGCCAGCAGTCTGACAGGGTCACCGAGAAATGAGCAGTTCTTC. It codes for CASSLTGSPRNEQFF.

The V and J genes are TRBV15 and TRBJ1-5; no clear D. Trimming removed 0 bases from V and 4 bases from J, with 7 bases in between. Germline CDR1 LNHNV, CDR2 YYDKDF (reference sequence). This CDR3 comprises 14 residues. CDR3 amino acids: CATSRDATNQPQHF. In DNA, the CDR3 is TGTGCCACCAGCAGAGATGCCACAAATCAGCCCCAGCATTTT.

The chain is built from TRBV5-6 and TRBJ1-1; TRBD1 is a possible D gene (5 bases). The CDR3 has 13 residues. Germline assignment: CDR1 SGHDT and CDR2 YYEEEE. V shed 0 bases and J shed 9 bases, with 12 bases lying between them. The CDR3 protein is CASSLARRGQAFF. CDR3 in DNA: TGTGCCAGCAGCTTGGCAAGGAGGGGCCAAGCTTTCTTT.

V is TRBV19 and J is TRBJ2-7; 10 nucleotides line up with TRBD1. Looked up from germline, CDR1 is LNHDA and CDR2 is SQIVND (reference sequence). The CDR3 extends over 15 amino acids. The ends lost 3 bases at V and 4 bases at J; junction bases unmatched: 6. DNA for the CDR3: TGTGCCAGTAGTATTTCCCCGGGACAGGGGTACGAGCAGTACTTC. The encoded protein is CASSISPGQGYEQYF.

CDR3 sequence reads: CASSKDRVNSPLHF. DNA of the CDR3: TGTGCCAGCAGTAAGGACAGGGTTAATTCACCCCTCCACTTT. V gene TRBV6-2 or TRBV6-3 combines with J gene TRBJ1-6; 8 bases line up with TRBD1. This CDR3 spans 14 amino acids. Germline loops: CDR1 MNHEY, CDR2 SVGEGT. V was clipped by 5 bases and J by 6 bases; unmatched bases: 3.

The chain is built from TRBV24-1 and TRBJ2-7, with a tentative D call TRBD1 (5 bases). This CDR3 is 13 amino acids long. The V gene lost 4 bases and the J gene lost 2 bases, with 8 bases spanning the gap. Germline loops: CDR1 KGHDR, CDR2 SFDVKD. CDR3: CATSDRVTYEQYF. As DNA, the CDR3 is TGTGCCACCAGTGACAGGGTCACCTACGAGCAGTACTTC.

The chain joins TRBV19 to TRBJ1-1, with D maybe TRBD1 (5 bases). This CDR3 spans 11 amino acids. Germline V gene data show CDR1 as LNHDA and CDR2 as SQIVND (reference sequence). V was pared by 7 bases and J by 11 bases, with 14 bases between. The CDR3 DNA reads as TGTGCCAGTAAGGACACTGTCGGCGCTTTCTTT. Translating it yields CASKDTVGAFF.

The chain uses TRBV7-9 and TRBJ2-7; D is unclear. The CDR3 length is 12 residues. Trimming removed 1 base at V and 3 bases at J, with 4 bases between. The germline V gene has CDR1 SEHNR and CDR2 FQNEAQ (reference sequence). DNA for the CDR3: TGTGCCAGCAGCTTAGAATACTACGAGCAGTACTTC. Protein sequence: CASSLEYYEQYF.